Shown below are 2 T cell receptor beta chains from a single sample sequenced in a study of T-cell reconstitution after alpha-beta-depleted transplantation in children. Preparation of the TCRbeta library used unique molecular identifiers. TCRdb recomputed calls from the PCR reads with MiXCR, one row per CDR3 protein. The data hold roughly 160,000 distinct CDR3 sequences, with over 8.5% observed a single time. Sequences were derived from PBMCs, sampled before TCRalphabeta/CD19-depleted stem cell transplant. All receptors come from a boy aged 2-15 years with acute myeloid leukemia, due to receive a stem cell transplant.

This clonotype was observed at least ten times. The chain employs TRBV30 and TRBJ1-4; 7 bases map to TRBD1. Per germline, CDR1 GTSNPN and CDR2 SVGIG (reference sequence). V was clipped by 5 bases and J by 5 bases; unmatched bases: 14. The CDR3 spans 16 residues. Here the CDR3 reads CAWDSSQTGQNEKLFF. CDR3 coding DNA: TGTGCCTGGGATTCGAGCCAGACAGGGCAAAATGAAAAACTGTTTTTT. The full variable domain, rest sourced from reference TRBV30 and TRBJ1-4, is SQTIHQWPATLVQPVGSPLSLECTVEGTSNPNLYWYRQAAGRGLQLLFYSVGIGQISSEVPQNLSASRPQDRQFILSSKKLLLSDSGFYLCAWDSSQTGQNEKLFFGSGTQLSVL.

This sequence joins TRBV3-1 and TRBJ1-3; D possibly corresponds to TRBD1 (6 bases). Deletions cut 2 bases from V and 0 bases from J, with 11 bases between. The CDR3 contains 16 residues. Germline V gives CDR1 LGHDT, CDR2 YNNKEL (reference sequence). As DNA, the CDR3 is TGTGCCAGCAGCCAACTATGGACAGTCTCTGGAAACACCATATATTTT. Its translation is CASSQLWTVSGNTIYF.